This T cell receptor (beta chain) comes out of a study of cytomegalovirus exposure and HLA in healthy donors. Whole-study results and caveats: Prior analysis indicated that the majority of TCR beta V segments exhibited productivity approximately 87% or approximately 30% of the time.

The study ran its PCR with 60 Vbeta and 13 Jbeta primers. Only in-frame clones appear in the TCRdb table, and some are missing; sequencing was by immunoSEQ multiplex PCR. The sample has approximately 200,000 clones, approximately 85% seen once; the top ten hold under 3%. The CDR3 totals 13 residues. V lost 3 bases and J lost 3; bases outside the gene matches: 2. Per the germline V gene, CDR1 is LGHNA and CDR2 is YSLEER. The table lists this clone with a few counts. Its antigen is unidentified. The sample comprised PBMCs. The chain links TRBV4-3 to TRBJ2-7, with 7 bases identical to TRBD1. The clonotype was recovered from a woman aged 50 to 60 in good health and CMV-seronegative. The DNA for the CDR3 is TGCGCCAGCAGCCAGGACAGGAACTACGAGCAGTACTTC. Translating gives CASSQDRNYEQYF.